The 4 T cell receptor beta chains in this list originate from one sample, sequenced in a study of T cell responses to AZD1222 COVID-19 vaccine. The data were produced by immunoSEQ multiplex PCR, yet TCRdb's version contains in-frame clones alone and is incomplete. The data show approximately 100,000 clones, approximately 90% seen once. The sample consisted of peripheral blood, taken on day 0 of AZD1222 vaccination. The origin of the receptors is an adult in good health.

This chain uses TRBV2 with TRBJ2-5; 10 bases map to TRBD1. The CDR3 has 14 residues. Germline V lookup: CDR1 SNHLY, CDR2 FYNNEI. V lost 7 bases, J lost 4 bases, and 6 bases stayed unmatched. As DNA, the CDR3 is TGTGCCAGCAATAACCGGGACAGGGGAGAGACCCAGTACTTC. The encoded protein is CASNNRDRGETQYF.

V gene TRBV19 combines with J gene TRBJ1-4; D remains unclear. V shed 5 bases and J shed 8 bases, with 9 bases lying between them. The germline gives CDR1 LNHDA, CDR2 SQIVND (reference sequence). The CDR3 length is 12 residues. The CDR3 DNA is TGTGCCAGTAGTGGACCTGGGGAAAAACTGTTTTTT. Translating it yields CASSGPGEKLFF.

CDR3 loop: CASSSRQFYEQYF. The CDR3 DNA follows: TGTGCCAGCAGCTCTCGGCAATTCTACGAGCAGTACTTC. The J gene is TRBJ2-7, the V gene TRBV5-4; D unclear. Trimming shortened V by 3 bases and J by 3 bases, and 10 bases separated the two germline ends. Per the germline V gene, CDR1 is SGHNT and CDR2 is YYREEE (reference sequence). The CDR3 is 13 amino acids.

V is TRBV10-2 and J is TRBJ1-2, with 7 bases fitting TRBD1. The CDR3 extends over 15 amino acids. V gave up 2 bases and J gave up 3 bases; unmatched junction bases: 6. Germline V gives CDR1 WSHSY, CDR2 SAAADI. CDR3 sequence reads: CASSEAPTGDYGYTF. CDR3 bases: TGCGCCAGCAGTGAGGCCCCCACAGGGGACTATGGCTACACCTTC.